Below, 25 T cell receptor beta chains from the same sample are listed, as sequenced in a study of blood T cell repertoires in COVID-19. Libraries were prepared by immunoSEQ multiplex PCR; TCRdb keeps only in-frame clonotypes and omits some of them. The repertoire includes 75,000 to 100,000 clones, 75% to 85% of them detected once, and 25% to 35% sits in the top ten. The sample consisted of peripheral blood. The receptors derive from a woman at least 80 years old with acute or convalescent COVID-19.

The chain uses TRBV2 and TRBJ2-1; 10 bases map to TRBD1. The CDR3 runs to 15 residues. Germline assignment: CDR1 SNHLY and CDR2 FYNNEI. With V trimmed by 6 bases and J by 8 bases, 10 bases remained unmatched. The DNA for the CDR3 is TGTGCCAGCAGCGAGACAGGGGGCAAGGGCCATGAGCAGTTCTTC. The encoded protein is CASSETGGKGHEQFF.

The chain carries TRBV4-3 and TRBJ2-3, with 10 bases identical to TRBD1. The CDR3 contains 21 residues. Germline V CDR1 and CDR2: LGHNA, YSLEER. The trim removed 0 bases at V and 0 bases at J, leaving 15 bases unmatched. Written as DNA, the CDR3 is TGCGCCAGCAGCCAAGACTTCGGGACAGGGGTTACTAAGACTAGCACAGATACGCAGTATTTT. This sequence encodes CASSQDFGTGVTKTSTDTQYF.

V usage is TRBV6-7 and J usage is TRBJ2-7; D gene unclear. TRBV6-7 is annotated as an ORF whose role is uncertain. The V gene lost 8 bases and the J gene lost 6 bases, with 14 bases spanning the gap. The CDR3 totals 12 residues. The DNA for the CDR3 is TGTGCCAGCCTCACTGGTTGGAGCGAGCAGTACTTC. This translates into CASLTGWSEQYF.

This clone showed up just a few times. The chain links TRBV7-9 to TRBJ2-1, with 9 nucleotides matching TRBD1. The CDR3 extends over 18 amino acids. Germline CDR1 SEHNR, CDR2 FQNEAQ (reference sequence). Germline trimming cut 5 bases from V and 6 bases from J; bases unmatched to any gene: 17. Here the CDR3 reads CASSPSRTGTGIGNEQFF. For the CDR3, the DNA is TGTGCCAGCAGCCCTAGCCGTACCGGGACAGGGATTGGCAATGAGCAGTTCTTC.

The V and J genes are TRBV28 and TRBJ2-1; a possible D gene is TRBD2 (5 bases). V was cut by 2 bases and J by 4 bases, with 9 bases left in between. The CDR3 spans 14 residues. Germline V gene sequence: CDR1 MDHEN, CDR2 SYDVKM. CDR3 DNA sequence: TGTGCCAGCAGTTTACCGAGCGGTTACAATGAGCAGTTCTTC. Amino acids: CASSLPSGYNEQFF.

The chain couples TRBV4-1 to TRBJ2-7, with 11 bases matching TRBD2. Unmatched junction bases numbered 2, after V lost 4 bases and J lost 0 bases. CDR3 size: 15 residues. CDR1 is MGHRA and CDR2 is YSYEKL in the germline V gene. The DNA of the CDR3 is TGCGCCAGCAGCCGGGGACTAGCGGACTCCTACGAGCAGTACTTC. The encoded protein is CASSRGLADSYEQYF.

This chain joins TRBV19 and TRBJ2-2, with 10 bases fitting TRBD2. The CDR3 is made up of 15 amino acids. The junction had 3 bases not matched to a gene; V was cut back by 7 bases and J by 1 base. CDR1 and CDR2 (germline): LNHDA, SQIVND (reference sequence). The CDR3 protein is CASKSGRENTGELFF. CDR3 bases: TGTGCCAGTAAAAGCGGGAGGGAGAACACCGGGGAGCTGTTTTTT.

The J gene is TRBJ2-7, the V gene TRBV2, with D perhaps matching TRBD1 (5 bases). The V and J ends lost 6 bases and 3 bases respectively, with 12 bases between them. In germline, CDR1 is SNHLY, CDR2 FYNNEI. The CDR3 length is 13 residues. CDR3 sequence reads: CASRSDSLYEQYF. The CDR3 DNA follows: TGTGCCAGCAGATCTGACAGCCTCTACGAGCAGTACTTC.

This sequence joins TRBV5-6 and TRBJ2-7; weak D call: TRBD2 (6 bases). Trimming removed 5 bases at V and 3 bases at J, with 12 bases between. The CDR3 runs 13 residues. The germline V gene has CDR1 SGHDT and CDR2 YYEEEE. The CDR3 loop is CASSPTGVYEQYF. The CDR3 nucleotides read TGTGCCAGCAGTCCGACGGGGGTCTACGAGCAGTACTTC.

J is TRBJ2-1 and V is TRBV7-9; 9 nucleotides agree with TRBD2. The V gene's germline CDR1 is SEHNR and CDR2 FQNEAQ (reference sequence). The CDR3 has 17 residues. With 1 base clipped from V and 7 bases from J, the junction kept 11 bases outside the gene matches. CDR3: CASSLGSGGRATNEQFF. The CDR3 nucleotides read TGTGCCAGCAGCTTAGGTTCAGGCGGGAGGGCCACGAATGAGCAGTTCTTC.

V gene TRBV10-3 combines with J gene TRBJ2-3; TRBD2 agrees at 8 bases. V was clipped by 6 bases and J by 5 bases; unmatched bases: 10. CDR1 is ENHRY and CDR2 is SYGVKD in the germline V gene. The CDR3 consists of 15 residues. CDR3 amino acids: CAISSGTRDRDTQYF. The CDR3 bases are TGTGCCATCAGCTCCGGGACTAGGGACCGAGATACGCAGTATTTT.

The chain recombines TRBV29-1 with TRBJ2-5; 8 nucleotides agree with TRBD1. The CDR3 is 13 amino acids. Germline lookup yields CDR1 SQVTM and CDR2 ANQGSEA. J lost 5 bases, V lost 3 bases, and 5 bases had no gene match. CDR3 residues: CSVDLTGGETQYF. The DNA of the CDR3 is TGCAGCGTTGACTTAACAGGGGGGGAGACCCAGTACTTC. Combining the CDR3 with reference TRBV29-1 and TRBJ2-5 gives the whole variable domain SAVISQKPSRDICQRGTSLTIQCQVDSQVTMMFWYRQQPGQSLTLIATANQGSEATYESGFVIDKFPISRPNLTFSTLTVSNMSPEDSSIYLCSVDLTGGETQYFGPGTRLLVL.

This chain joins TRBV28 and TRBJ2-1; the match to TRBD2 covers 10 bases. The V segment lost 4 bases and the J segment 8 bases; nucleotides outside the gene matches: 8. The CDR3 is made up of 15 amino acids. CDR1 is MDHEN, CDR2 SYDVKM, per germline. The CDR3 sequence: CASSSSGRARDEQFF. CDR3 sequence (DNA): TGTGCCAGCAGTTCCAGCGGGAGGGCCAGGGATGAGCAGTTCTTC. The full variable domain, with the rest looked up from reference TRBV28 and TRBJ2-1, is DVKVTQSSRYLVKRTGEKVFLECVQDMDHENMFWYRQDPGLGLRLIYFSYDVKMKEKGDIPEGYSVSREKKERFSLILESASTNQTSMYLCASSSSGRARDEQFFGPGTRLTVL.

The gene calls are TRBV7-2 and TRBJ1-2; TRBD1 agrees at 7 bases. Germline V gene sequence: CDR1 SGHTA, CDR2 FQGNSA. With 6 bases clipped from V and 7 bases from J, the junction kept 8 bases outside the gene matches. CDR3 length: 13 residues. The CDR3 here is CASRLKGALGYTF. The DNA of the CDR3 is TGTGCCAGCAGGTTAAAGGGGGCGCTTGGCTACACCTTC. The full variable domain, in which reference TRBV7-2 and TRBJ1-2 provide the parts outside the CDR3, is GAGVSQSPSNKVTEKGKDVELRCDPISGHTALYWYRQSLGQGLEFLIYFQGNSAPDKSGLPSDRFSAERTGGSVSTLTIQRTQQEDSAVYLCASRLKGALGYTFGSGTRLTVV.

J is TRBJ2-7 and V is TRBV2; weak D call: TRBD2 (5 bases). Trimming left V 1 base short and J 7 bases short, with 14 bases between. CDR3 length equals 14 residues. Germline CDR1 and CDR2: SNHLY and FYNNEI. CDR3 region: CASSEVRGSGEQYF. CDR3 coding DNA: TGTGCCAGCAGTGAAGTTAGAGGGTCGGGTGAGCAGTACTTC.

The gene calls are TRBV7-9 and TRBJ1-3; 7 bases match TRBD1. This CDR3 contains 17 residues. Germline-derived CDR1 and CDR2 are SEHNR and FQNEAQ (reference sequence). The V and J ends lost 3 bases and 3 bases, in that order; junction bases with no gene match: 11. CDR3 DNA: TGTGCCAGCAGCTTGAACCAGGGGGATGAACGTGGAAACACCATATATTTT. It encodes CASSLNQGDERGNTIYF. The full variable domain, in which reference TRBV7-9 and TRBJ1-3 provide the parts outside the CDR3, is DTGVSQNPRHKITKRGQNVTFRCDPISEHNRLYWYRQTLGQGPEFLTYFQNEAQLEKSRLLSDRFSAERPKGSFSTLEIQRTEQGDSAMYLCASSLNQGDERGNTIYFGEGSWLTVV.

The chain links TRBV19 to TRBJ2-3; a weak D match, TRBD1 (7 bases). V dropped 5 bases and J dropped 4 bases, with 16 bases sitting between them. Germline lookup yields CDR1 LNHDA and CDR2 SQIVND (reference sequence). There are 15 residues in the CDR3. The DNA of the CDR3 is TGTGCCAGTAGTCGTCAGGGGGGACTCCCAGATACGCAGTATTTT. Protein sequence: CASSRQGGLPDTQYF. The full variable domain, its missing parts supplied by reference TRBV19 and TRBJ2-3, is DGGITQSPKYLFRKEGQNVTLSCEQNLNHDAMYWYRQDPGQGLRLIYYSQIVNDFQKGDIAEGYSVSREKKESFPLTVTSAQKNPTAFYLCASSRQGGLPDTQYFGPGTRLTVL.

The chain employs TRBV9 and TRBJ2-1; 9 bases fit TRBD2. Germline loops: CDR1 SGDLS, CDR2 YYNGEE. The CDR3 runs 15 residues. V was pared by 4 bases and J by 4 bases, with 6 bases of the junction left unmatched. The CDR3 DNA reads TGTGCCAGCAGCTTGCGGGAGGGCCGTTACAATGAGCAGTTCTTC. The encoded protein is CASSLREGRYNEQFF.

The rearrangement links TRBV3-1 (or the pseudogene TRBV3-2) to TRBJ2-3; 7 bases align to TRBD1. Germline CDR1 is LGHDT and CDR2 is YNNKEL (reference sequence). Trimming took 1 base from V and 3 from J; bases not matched to a gene: 4. The CDR3 loop spans 15 amino acids. CDR3: CASSQGRGPTDTQYF. CDR3 sequence (DNA): TGTGCCAGCAGCCAAGGAAGGGGGCCGACAGATACGCAGTATTTT.

The rearrangement links TRBV2 to TRBJ2-7; D unresolved. Trimming shortened V by 7 bases and J by 0 bases, and 16 bases separated the two germline ends. Germline V gene lookup returns CDR1 SNHLY and CDR2 FYNNEI. This CDR3 has 15 amino acids. The CDR3 is CASNLQLLSSYEQYF. Written as DNA, the CDR3 is TGTGCCAGCAACCTACAGCTGTTGAGCTCCTACGAGCAGTACTTC.

The rearrangement links TRBV12-3 or TRBV12-4 to TRBJ1-2; TRBD1 is a possible D gene (5 bases). The CDR3 is 13 amino acids. Trimming left V 4 bases short and J 8 bases short, with 14 bases between. CDR3 loop: CASSSVRGYGYTF. The CDR3 nucleotides are TGTGCCAGCAGTTCCGTACGGGGGTACGGCTACACCTTC.

This clone appeared once. This chain joins TRBV13 and TRBJ1-6; D is perhaps TRBD1 (6 bases). The V end lost 5 bases, the J end lost 10 bases, and 12 bases lay between the germline ends. Germline V gene data show CDR1 as PRHDT and CDR2 as FYEKMQ (reference sequence). The CDR3 extends over 13 amino acids. The CDR3 DNA reads TGTGCCAGCAGCGAAAACAGGGAGTCACCCCTCCACTTT. As protein: CASSENRESPLHF.

This clone was recorded only once. This chain joins TRBV9 and TRBJ2-5; the match to TRBD2 covers 8 bases. Germline lookup yields CDR1 SGDLS and CDR2 YYNGEE. The CDR3 loop spans 15 amino acids. The V and J ends lost 6 bases and 4 bases, in that order; junction bases with no gene match: 11. CDR3 bases: TGTGCCAGCACCGCGGGGGGAGCGGGCCCAGAGACCCAGTACTTC. It yields the protein CASTAGGAGPETQYF.

V and J are TRBV5-1 and TRBJ2-3; 16 nucleotides line up with TRBD2. V was pared by 0 bases and J by 10 bases, with 5 bases of the junction left unmatched. Germline values: CDR1 SGHRS, CDR2 YFSETQ. This CDR3 region has 16 residues. As DNA, the CDR3 is TGCGCCAGCAGCTTGGCGGGACTAGCGGGAGGGCCTTCGCAGTATTTT. Translation gives CASSLAGLAGGPSQYF.

This chain links TRBV13 with TRBJ1-1; tentatively, D is TRBD1 (6 bases). Germline loops: CDR1 PRHDT, CDR2 FYEKMQ (reference sequence). V was cut by 3 bases and J by 4 bases, with 9 bases left in between. This CDR3 has 13 amino acids. CDR3: CASSFRGRTEAFF. Written as DNA, the CDR3 is TGTGCCAGCAGCTTCAGGGGTCGCACTGAAGCTTTCTTT.